One sample yielded the 26 T cell receptor beta chains listed below, sequenced in a study of beta chain features in type 1 diabetes. Sequencing targeted expressed TCRB transcripts, as all isolated RNA had been reverse transcribed. Using immunoSEQ multiplex PCR, the repertoire was profiled, and TCRdb retains in-frame clones only, with some absent. In the table there are fewer than 550,000 clones, over 9.5% of which are singletons. Sequencing input: naive CD4+ T cells from blood. The receptors stem from a woman younger than 30 in good health.

The rearrangement joins TRBV7-8 to TRBJ2-7; D unclear. CDR1 is SGHVS, CDR2 FQNEAQ, per germline. The V and J ends lost 5 bases and 3 bases respectively, with 14 bases between them. CDR3 size: 14 residues. CDR3 coding DNA: TGTGCCAGCAGCACTTACAAGAGCCTCTACGAGCAGTACTTC. This encodes CASSTYKSLYEQYF.

The table lists this clone with a few counts. This sequence joins TRBV12-5 and TRBJ1-2; a possible D gene is TRBD1 (5 bases). V was cut by 3 bases and J by 2 bases, with 16 bases left in between. From germline, CDR1 is LGHNT and CDR2 FRNRAP. The CDR3 covers 16 residues. The CDR3: CASGFRAPRVNYGYTF. The CDR3 bases are TGTGCTAGTGGTTTTCGCGCCCCCAGGGTAAACTATGGCTACACCTTC.

This clone turned up a few times. The V and J genes are TRBV5-4 and TRBJ2-3, with D possibly being TRBD1 (6 bases). The V end was cut by 10 bases, the J end by 2 bases, with 17 bases between. Looked up from germline, CDR1 is SGHNT and CDR2 is YYREEE (reference sequence). This CDR3 is built from 14 residues. The CDR3 sequence: CAGKMNRATDTQYF. The CDR3 DNA sequence: TGTGCCGGGAAGATGAACAGGGCCACAGATACGCAGTATTTT.

This clone has more than one count but fewer than ten. The chain recombines TRBV7-9 with TRBJ2-3, with TRBD2 matching over 9 bases. V dropped 2 bases and J dropped 0; count of bases not matched to a gene: 3. Germline CDR1 and CDR2: SEHNR and FQNEAQ (reference sequence). The CDR3 is 16 residues long. CDR3 amino acids: CASSLWTSASTDTQYF. CDR3 nucleotide sequence: TGTGCCAGCAGCTTATGGACTAGCGCCAGCACAGATACGCAGTATTTT.

This clone was seen a few times. The sample contains more than one DNA sequence encoding this CDR3. The J gene is TRBJ2-5, the V gene TRBV2; no firm D call. CDR3 size: 11 residues. Germline V lookup: CDR1 SNHLY, CDR2 FYNNEI. Trimming cost V 3 bases and J 3 bases, with 2 bases left between them. In nucleotides, the CDR3 is TGTGCCAGCAGTGAGGAAGAGACCCAGTACTTC. This translates into CASSEEETQYF.

This clone turned up a few times. The chain carries TRBV7-7 and TRBJ2-5; 8 positions match TRBD2. This CDR3 has 16 amino acids. CDR1 and CDR2 (germline): SSHAT, FNYEAQ (reference sequence). V shed 5 bases, J shed 5 bases, and the junction held 13 bases outside the gene matches. The CDR3 DNA reads TGTGCCAGCAGCCCCCGGCCCCGGGGGGGCCACGAGACCCAGTACTTC. Translation: CASSPRPRGGHETQYF.

V is TRBV10-3 and J is TRBJ2-3; 12 positions agree with TRBD2. CDR1 ENHRY and CDR2 SYGVKD come from the germline V gene. The CDR3 is 15 amino acids. The V segment lost 4 bases and the J segment 1 base; nucleotides outside the gene matches: 0. For the CDR3, the DNA is TGTGCCATCAGTGGGACTAGCGGGGGCACAGATACGCAGTATTTT. This sequence encodes CAISGTSGGTDTQYF.

This clone turned up a few times. Other DNA variants within this sample encode the same CDR3. This rearrangement joins TRBV20-1 to TRBJ2-1, with D possibly being TRBD1 (5 bases). Germline loops: CDR1 DFQATT, CDR2 SNEGSKA (reference sequence). The ends were cut back, 6 bases at V and 2 bases at J, with 5 bases in the middle. The CDR3 totals 11 residues. DNA of the CDR3: TGCAGTGCCAGGGCCTACAATGAGCAGTTCTTC. This translates into CSARAYNEQFF.

This clone was picked up a small number of times. The genes are TRBV7-8 and TRBJ2-3; D remains ambiguous. Germline CDR1 is SGHVS and CDR2 is FQNEAQ. With 6 bases removed from V and 0 bases from J, the gap between germline ends came to 4 bases. The CDR3 length is 12 residues. CDR3 protein: CASRRSTDTQYF. CDR3 DNA sequence: TGTGCCAGCAGGAGAAGCACAGATACGCAGTATTTT.

V gene TRBV19 combines with J gene TRBJ2-3; TRBD1 aligns across 7 bases. CDR1 and CDR2 (germline): LNHDA, SQIVND (reference sequence). J was trimmed by 6 bases and V by 7 bases; bases with no gene match: 4. CDR3 size: 12 residues. The CDR3 DNA sequence: TGTGCCAGTAATAGGGGGCACGATACGCAGTATTTT. This translates into CASNRGHDTQYF.

This clone was recorded a few times. The V call is TRBV11-2, the J call TRBJ2-2; 8 bases line up with TRBD1. With 4 bases clipped from V and 4 bases from J, the junction kept 5 bases outside the gene matches. CDR1 and CDR2 (germline): SGHAT, FQNNGV. The CDR3 is made up of 15 amino acids. CDR3 protein: CASSSQGASTGELFF. The CDR3 nucleotides are TGTGCCAGCAGCTCGCAGGGGGCGTCCACCGGGGAGCTGTTTTTT.

This clone came up a few times. The chain carries TRBV9 and TRBJ1-3, with D uncertain. There are 16 residues in the CDR3. Trimming removed 0 bases at V and 4 bases at J, with 14 bases between. CDR1 is SGDLS and CDR2 is YYNGEE in the germline V gene. This CDR3 is CASSVGGRADGNTIYF. In DNA, the CDR3 is TGTGCCAGCAGCGTAGGAGGTAGGGCTGACGGAAACACCATATATTTT.

The J gene is TRBJ1-3, the V gene TRBV9; D remains ambiguous. The CDR3 is made up of 15 amino acids. Trimming took off 0 bases at V and 3 bases at J, with 10 bases between the two ends. CDR1 is SGDLS, CDR2 YYNGEE, per germline. The CDR3 reads CASSVETAIGNTIYF. CDR3 nucleotide sequence: TGTGCCAGCAGCGTAGAAACAGCTATTGGAAACACCATATATTTT.

The CDR3 here is CASSLAGVPTGELFF. For the CDR3, the DNA is TGCGCCAGCAGCTTGGCGGGAGTGCCTACCGGGGAGCTGTTTTTT. This rearrangement joins TRBV5-1 to TRBJ2-2; TRBD2 might be the D (6 bases). Trimming took off 0 bases at V and 5 bases at J, with 11 bases between the two ends. The length of the CDR3 is 15 residues. Per germline, CDR1 SGHRS and CDR2 YFSETQ.

The rearrangement joins TRBV7-9 to TRBJ2-3; D assignment may be TRBD1 or TRBD2 (5 bases each). Per the germline V gene, CDR1 is SEHNR and CDR2 is FQNEAQ (reference sequence). V was pared by 6 bases and J by 4 bases, with 17 bases between. The CDR3 consists of 15 residues. The CDR3 here is CASRFGASGADTQYF. In DNA, the CDR3 is TGTGCCAGCAGGTTCGGGGCTAGTGGGGCAGATACGCAGTATTTT.

This chain joins TRBV20-1 and TRBJ2-1; D unresolved. CDR3 length: 11 residues. CDR1 DFQATT and CDR2 SNEGSKA come from the germline V gene (reference sequence). Trimming stripped 7 bases from V and 5 bases from J, with 9 bases between. CDR3: CSGPRNNEQFF. CDR3 bases: TGCAGTGGCCCCAGGAACAATGAGCAGTTCTTC.

The gene calls are TRBV5-1 and TRBJ2-1, with 7 bases that match TRBD2. Germline values: CDR1 SGHRS, CDR2 YFSETQ. The ends lost 4 bases at V and 5 bases at J; junction bases unmatched: 3. This CDR3 has 13 residues. CDR3 amino acids: CASSKGRDNEQFF. DNA of the CDR3: TGCGCCAGCAGCAAGGGGAGGGACAATGAGCAGTTCTTC.

This chain joins TRBV7-9 and TRBJ2-1; D call uncertain. The CDR3 loop spans 17 amino acids. Germline lookup yields CDR1 SEHNR and CDR2 FQNEAQ (reference sequence). Deletions cut 10 bases from V and 9 bases from J, with 31 bases between. The CDR3 region has the DNA TGTGCCACCAACGACGTGTTGGCTGCCGCGTGGCTCAGTGAGCAGTTCTTC. This gives the protein CATNDVLAAAWLSEQFF.

This clone was counted a few times. The chain has TRBV13 and TRBJ1-2; a weak D match, TRBD1 (5 bases). The V end lost 5 bases, the J end lost 8 bases, and 15 bases lay between the germline ends. The CDR3 is 13 residues long. Per the germline V gene, CDR1 is PRHDT and CDR2 is FYEKMQ (reference sequence). Written as DNA, the CDR3 is TGTGCCAGCAGCAGAAGTCCGGGGGGAGGCTACACCTTC. As protein: CASSRSPGGGYTF. Supplemented by reference TRBV13 and TRBJ1-2, the full variable domain reads AAGVIQSPRHLIKEKRETATLKCYPIPRHDTVYWYQQGPGQDPQFLISFYEKMQSDKGSIPDRFSAQQFSDYHSELNMSSLELGDSALYFCASSRSPGGGYTFGSGTRLTVV.

The chain combines TRBV11-2 with TRBJ2-7; weak D call: TRBD1 (5 bases). V was clipped by 5 bases and J by 4 bases, with 18 bases between them. The length of the CDR3 is 15 residues. CDR1 and CDR2 (germline): SGHAT, FQNNGV. The CDR3 DNA sequence: TGTGCCAGCAGCACTCCTTTAGGGGTCAGATACGAGCAGTACTTC. This encodes CASSTPLGVRYEQYF.

This rearrangement joins TRBV19 to TRBJ1-1; TRBD1 is a possible D gene (5 bases). V lost 7 bases and J lost 5, with 23 bases in between. Germline loops: CDR1 LNHDA, CDR2 SQIVND (reference sequence). The CDR3 has 16 residues. Here the CDR3 DNA reads TGTGCCAGTACCCAACCCGTGGGCAGGGTGTGGACTGAAGCTTTCTTT. Translation gives CASTQPVGRVWTEAFF. The full variable domain, with the rest looked up from reference TRBV19 and TRBJ1-1, is DGGITQSPKYLFRKEGQNVTLSCEQNLNHDAMYWYRQDPGQGLRLIYYSQIVNDFQKGDIAEGYSVSREKKESFPLTVTSAQKNPTAFYLCASTQPVGRVWTEAFFGQGTRLTVV.

The V and J genes are TRBV18 and TRBJ2-7; D is uncertain. This CDR3 has 13 residues. Trimming took off 3 bases at V and 3 bases at J, with 9 bases between the two ends. Germline CDR1 and CDR2: KGHSH and LQKENI. In DNA form, the CDR3 reads TGTGCCAGCTCACCTGGTCCGGACTACGAGCAGTACTTC. Its protein is CASSPGPDYEQYF.

This clone was recorded a few times. Here the CDR3 reads CASSQEPWDSLITDTQYF. Here the CDR3 DNA reads TGCGCCAGCAGCCAGGAACCATGGGACAGTCTGATCACAGATACGCAGTATTTT. The rearrangement uses TRBV4-3 and TRBJ2-3; 7 bases are shared with TRBD1. The CDR3 sequence is 18 residues long. Germline V gene sequence: CDR1 LGHNA, CDR2 YSLEER. V was pared by 3 bases and J by 2 bases, with 14 bases of the junction left unmatched.

This sequence joins TRBV7-2 and TRBJ2-1, with 7 bases aligning to TRBD2. This CDR3 has 15 residues. Germline values: CDR1 SGHTA, CDR2 FQGNSA. V was pared by 1 base and J by 7 bases, with 7 bases of the junction left unmatched. This chain's CDR3 is CASSLVGTTLNEQFF. The DNA for the CDR3 is TGTGCCAGCAGCTTAGTAGGGACTACATTAAATGAGCAGTTCTTC.

This clone was seen more than once but under ten times. The V gene is TRBV18, the J gene TRBJ2-1, with D tentatively TRBD1 (6 bases). Germline CDR1 and CDR2: KGHSH and LQKENI. V shed 6 bases and J shed 5 bases, with 17 bases lying between them. There are 15 residues in the CDR3. The CDR3 protein is CASSRTGFPNNEQFF. CDR3 DNA sequence: TGTGCCAGCTCCCGAACAGGGTTCCCGAACAATGAGCAGTTCTTC.

The chain couples TRBV7-6 to TRBJ1-5, with D possibly being TRBD1 (6 bases). Trimming stripped 5 bases from V and 6 bases from J, with 14 bases between. CDR1 SGHVS and CDR2 FNYEAQ come from the germline V gene. CDR3 length: 14 residues. CDR3 bases: TGTGCCAGCAGCCTGACAGGAGGCACTCAGCCCCAGCATTTT. Protein product: CASSLTGGTQPQHF.